This T cell receptor (beta chain) was sequenced in a study of T cell responses to AZD1222 COVID-19 vaccine. Profiled with immunoSEQ multiplex PCR; TCRdb holds only in-frame clones, not every one. The table lists about 180,000 clones, roughly 94% of them singletons. General study findings and limits: The donor group comprised mostly white British people and more females; the analysis possibly underestimated clonal diversity.

Details on this clone: Its target is unknown. The sample contains more than one DNA sequence encoding this CDR3.

This CDR3 spans 14 amino acids. Germline CDR1 LNHDA, CDR2 SQIVND (reference sequence). The V gene end was trimmed by 2 bases and the J gene end by 4 bases; junction bases not matched to a gene: 2. This TCR derives from an adult who received the AZD1222 COVID-19 vaccine. The sample in question was peripheral blood, obtained 28 days after the second AZD1222 dose. This chain joins TRBV19 and TRBJ1-5, with 7 bases matching TRBD1. The CDR3 protein is CASSINRGNQPQHF. The CDR3 bases are TGTGCCAGTAGTATAAACAGGGGTAATCAGCCCCAGCATTTT.